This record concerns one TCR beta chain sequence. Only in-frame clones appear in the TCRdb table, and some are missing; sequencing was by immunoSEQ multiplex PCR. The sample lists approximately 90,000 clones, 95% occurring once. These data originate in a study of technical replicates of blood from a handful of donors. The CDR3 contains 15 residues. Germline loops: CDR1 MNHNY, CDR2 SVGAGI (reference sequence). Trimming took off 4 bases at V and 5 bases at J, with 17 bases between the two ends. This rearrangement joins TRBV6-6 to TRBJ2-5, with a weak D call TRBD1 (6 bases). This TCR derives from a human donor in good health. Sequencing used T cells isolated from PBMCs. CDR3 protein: CASSSRRTGRETQYF. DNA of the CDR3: TGTGCCAGCAGTTCCCGGAGAACAGGGCGCGAGACCCAGTACTTC.